This T cell receptor (beta chain) was sequenced for a study of cytomegalovirus exposure and HLA in healthy donors. The CDR3 is 16 residues long. Germline V gene lookup returns CDR1 PRHDT and CDR2 FYEKMQ (reference sequence). J was trimmed by 6 bases and V by 5 bases; bases with no gene match: 12. To note about this clone: Its specificity is unknown.

The PCR had 60 Vbeta and 13 Jbeta primers. This table comes from immunoSEQ multiplex PCR, and its TCRdb copy is limited to in-frame clones, with some not included. The sample has 150,000 or so clones, over 60% seen once; the top ten hold 10% to 15%. Overall study results and limits: The productive fraction for most TCR beta V segments was about 87% or about 30% in an earlier analysis.

The clonotype originates from a man aged 40-55 years in good health and CMV-seropositive. The chain uses TRBV13 and TRBJ2-3; 9 nucleotides align to TRBD2. Sequencing was done on a sample of PBMCs. The CDR3 reads CASSPAGTSRGDTQYF. The CDR3 DNA is TGTGCCAGCAGCCCGGCCGGGACTAGCCGGGGGGATACGCAGTATTTT.